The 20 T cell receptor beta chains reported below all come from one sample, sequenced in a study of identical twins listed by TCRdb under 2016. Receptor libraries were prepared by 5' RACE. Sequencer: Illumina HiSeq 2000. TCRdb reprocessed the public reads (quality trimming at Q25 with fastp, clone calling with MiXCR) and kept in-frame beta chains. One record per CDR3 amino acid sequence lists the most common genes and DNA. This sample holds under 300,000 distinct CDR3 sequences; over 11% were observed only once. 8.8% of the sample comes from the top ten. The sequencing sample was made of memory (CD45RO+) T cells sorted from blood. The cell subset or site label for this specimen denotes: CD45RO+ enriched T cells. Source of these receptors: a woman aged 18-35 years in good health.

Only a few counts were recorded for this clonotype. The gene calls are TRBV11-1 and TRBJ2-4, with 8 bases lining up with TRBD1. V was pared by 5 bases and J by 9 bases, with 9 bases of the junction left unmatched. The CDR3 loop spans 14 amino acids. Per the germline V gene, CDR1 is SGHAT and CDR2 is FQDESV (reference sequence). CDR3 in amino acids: CASSRDRSKGIQYF. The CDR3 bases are TGTGCCAGCAGCCGGGACAGGTCCAAGGGCATTCAGTACTTC. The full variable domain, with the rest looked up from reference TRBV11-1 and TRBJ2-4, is EAEVAQSPRYKITEKSQAVAFWCDPISGHATLYWYRQILGQGPELLVQFQDESVVDDSQLPKDRFSAERLKGVDSTLKIQPAELGDSAMYLCASSRDRSKGIQYFGAGTRLSVL.

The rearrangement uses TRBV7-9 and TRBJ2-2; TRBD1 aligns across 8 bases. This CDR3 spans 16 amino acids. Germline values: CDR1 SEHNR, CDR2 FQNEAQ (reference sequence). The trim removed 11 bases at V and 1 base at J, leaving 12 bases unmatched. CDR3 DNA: TGTGCCGGTTCCCGGCAGGGGGCTGTGAACACCGGGGAGCTGTTTTTT. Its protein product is CAGSRQGAVNTGELFF.

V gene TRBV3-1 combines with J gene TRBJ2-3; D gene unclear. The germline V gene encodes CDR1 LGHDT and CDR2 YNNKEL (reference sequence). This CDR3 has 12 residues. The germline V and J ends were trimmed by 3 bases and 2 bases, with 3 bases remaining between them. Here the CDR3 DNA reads TGTGCCAGCAGCCACGTCACAGATACGCAGTATTTT. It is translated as CASSHVTDTQYF.

The CDR3 spells CASSSGYESAFF. As DNA, the CDR3 is TGTGCCAGCAGCTCTGGCTATGAATCCGCTTTCTTT. The chain is built from TRBV3-1 and TRBJ1-1; D remains ambiguous. CDR3 length equals 12 residues. Germline CDR1 and CDR2: LGHDT and YNNKEL (reference sequence). V gave up 5 bases and J gave up 11 bases, with 15 bases separating them.

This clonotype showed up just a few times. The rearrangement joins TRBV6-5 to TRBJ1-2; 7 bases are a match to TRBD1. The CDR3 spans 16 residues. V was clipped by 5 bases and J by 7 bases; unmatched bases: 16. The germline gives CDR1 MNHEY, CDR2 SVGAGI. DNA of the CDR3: TGTGCCAGCAGTACTACAGGTCGACAGGGAAGCGGTGGCTACACCTTC. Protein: CASSTTGRQGSGGYTF.

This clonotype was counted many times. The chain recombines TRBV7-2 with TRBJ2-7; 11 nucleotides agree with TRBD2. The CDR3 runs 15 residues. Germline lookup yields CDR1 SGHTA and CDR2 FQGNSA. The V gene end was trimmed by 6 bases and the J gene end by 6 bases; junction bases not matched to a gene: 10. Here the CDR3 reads CASSSTLAGVGEQYF. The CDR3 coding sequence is TGTGCCAGCAGTTCTACACTAGCGGGAGTAGGCGAGCAGTACTTC. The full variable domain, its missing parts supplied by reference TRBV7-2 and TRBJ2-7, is GAGVSQSPSNKVTEKGKDVELRCDPISGHTALYWYRQSLGQGLEFLIYFQGNSAPDKSGLPSDRFSAERTGGSVSTLTIQRTQQEDSAVYLCASSSTLAGVGEQYFGPGTRLTVT.

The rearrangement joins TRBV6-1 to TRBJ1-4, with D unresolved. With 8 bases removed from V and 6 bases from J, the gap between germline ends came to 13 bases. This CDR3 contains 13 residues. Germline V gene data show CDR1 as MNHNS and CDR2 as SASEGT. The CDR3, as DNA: TGTGCCAGCTCCGGGCCCGGAGATGAAAAACTGTTTTTT. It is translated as CASSGPGDEKLFF.

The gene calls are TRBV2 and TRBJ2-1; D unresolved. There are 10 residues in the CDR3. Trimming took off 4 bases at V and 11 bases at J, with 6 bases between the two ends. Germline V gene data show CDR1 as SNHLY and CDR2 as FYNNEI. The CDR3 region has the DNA TGTGCCAGCAGTGTGGGCAAGCAGTTCTTC. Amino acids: CASSVGKQFF.

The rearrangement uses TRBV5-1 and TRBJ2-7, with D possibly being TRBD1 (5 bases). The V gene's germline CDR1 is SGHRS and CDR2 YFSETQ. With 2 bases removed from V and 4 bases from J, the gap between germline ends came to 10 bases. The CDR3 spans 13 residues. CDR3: CASSLAGWYEQYF. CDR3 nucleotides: TGCGCCAGCAGCTTAGCAGGGTGGTACGAGCAGTACTTC. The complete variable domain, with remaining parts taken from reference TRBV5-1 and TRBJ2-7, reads KAGVTQTPRYLIKTRGQQVTLSCSPISGHRSVSWYQQTPGQGLQFLFEYFSETQRNKGNFPGRFSGRQFSNSRSEMNVSTLELGDSALYLCASSLAGWYEQYFGPGTRLTVT.

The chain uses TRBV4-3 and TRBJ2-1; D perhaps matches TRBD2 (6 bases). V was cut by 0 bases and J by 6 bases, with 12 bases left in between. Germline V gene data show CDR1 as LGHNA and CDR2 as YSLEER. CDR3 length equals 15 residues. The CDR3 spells CASSQEPGSVNEQFF. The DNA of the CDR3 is TGCGCCAGCAGCCAAGAACCCGGGAGTGTCAATGAGCAGTTCTTC.

The CDR3 DNA follows: TGTGCCAGCAGCCAGGGGACAGCGGGAGACGAGCAGTACTTC. It is translated as CASSQGTAGDEQYF. The V call is TRBV14, the J call TRBJ2-7; D perhaps matches TRBD2 (8 bases). Per the germline V gene, CDR1 is SGHDN and CDR2 is FVKESK. V lost 3 bases to trimming and J lost 5 bases, with 14 bases between them. This CDR3 region has 14 residues.

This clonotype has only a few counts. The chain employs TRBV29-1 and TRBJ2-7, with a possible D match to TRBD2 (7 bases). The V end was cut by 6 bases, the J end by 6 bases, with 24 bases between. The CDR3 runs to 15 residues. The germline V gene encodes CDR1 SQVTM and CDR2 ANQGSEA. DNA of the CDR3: TGCAGCGTCTCCCCCCCCCGGGCGGGGGCCTCCGAGCAGTACTTC. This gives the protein CSVSPPRAGASEQYF.

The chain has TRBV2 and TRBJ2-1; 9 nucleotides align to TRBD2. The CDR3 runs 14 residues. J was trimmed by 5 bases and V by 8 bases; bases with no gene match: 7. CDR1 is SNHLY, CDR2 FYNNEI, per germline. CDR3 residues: CASLLGLANNEQFF. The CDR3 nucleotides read TGTGCCAGCCTTCTGGGACTAGCCAACAATGAGCAGTTCTTC.

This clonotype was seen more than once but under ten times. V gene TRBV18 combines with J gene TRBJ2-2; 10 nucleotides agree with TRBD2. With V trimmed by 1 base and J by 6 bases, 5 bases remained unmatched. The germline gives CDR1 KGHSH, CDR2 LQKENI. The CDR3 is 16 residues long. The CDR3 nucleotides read TGTGCCAGCTCACCACGCCTAGCGGGAGCATCCGGGGAGCTGTTTTTT. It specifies CASSPRLAGASGELFF.

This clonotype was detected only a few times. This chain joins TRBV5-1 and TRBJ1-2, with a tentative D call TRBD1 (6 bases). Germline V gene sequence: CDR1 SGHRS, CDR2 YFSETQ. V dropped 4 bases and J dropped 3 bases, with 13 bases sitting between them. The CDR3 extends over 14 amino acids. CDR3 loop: CASSTQGGDYGYTF. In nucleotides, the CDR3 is TGCGCCAGCAGCACACAGGGTGGGGACTATGGCTACACCTTC.

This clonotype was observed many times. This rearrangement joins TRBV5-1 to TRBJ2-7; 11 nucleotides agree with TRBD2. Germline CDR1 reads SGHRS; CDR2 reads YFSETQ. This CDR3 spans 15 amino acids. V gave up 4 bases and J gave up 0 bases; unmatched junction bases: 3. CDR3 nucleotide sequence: TGCGCCAGCAGCCCAACTAGCGGGAGCTCCTACGAGCAGTACTTC. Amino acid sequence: CASSPTSGSSYEQYF.

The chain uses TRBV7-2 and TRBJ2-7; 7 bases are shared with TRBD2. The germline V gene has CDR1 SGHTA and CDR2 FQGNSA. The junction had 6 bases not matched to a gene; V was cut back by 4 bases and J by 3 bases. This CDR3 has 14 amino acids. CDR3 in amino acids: CASSSSGEHYEQYF. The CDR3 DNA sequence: TGTGCCAGCAGCTCAAGCGGGGAGCACTACGAGCAGTACTTC.

CDR3 amino acids: CSAQTGTSVLHEQFF. The CDR3 bases are TGCAGTGCCCAGACGGGGACTAGCGTTCTCCATGAGCAGTTCTTC. The chain carries TRBV20-1 and TRBJ2-1; 10 bases map to TRBD2. The CDR3 contains 15 residues. V lost 6 bases and J lost 8; bases outside the gene matches: 13. CDR1 and CDR2 from the germline V gene are DFQATT and SNEGSKA (reference sequence).

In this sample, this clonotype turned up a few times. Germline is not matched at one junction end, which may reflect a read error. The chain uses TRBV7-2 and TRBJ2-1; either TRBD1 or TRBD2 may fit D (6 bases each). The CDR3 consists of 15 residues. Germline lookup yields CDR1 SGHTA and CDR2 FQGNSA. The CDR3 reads CASSLRGRSFNEQFF. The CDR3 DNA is TGTGCCAGCAGCTTACGGGGGCGATCCTTCAATGAGCAGTTCTTC.

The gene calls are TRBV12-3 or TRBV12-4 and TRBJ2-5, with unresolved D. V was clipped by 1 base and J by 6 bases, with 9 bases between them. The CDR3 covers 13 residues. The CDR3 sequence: CASSLGLRQTQYF. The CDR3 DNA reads TGTGCCAGCAGTTTAGGGTTACGGCAGACCCAGTACTTC.